This T cell receptor beta chain was documented in a study of blood T cell repertoires in COVID-19 (dated by TCRdb to about 2020). Study-wide context: Samples covering the acute and convalescent phases of COVID-19 were provided by collaborators in the United States, Italy and Spain. The repertoires were made available in a free public database intended to serve as a resource for research on the immune response to SARS-CoV-2. A de-identified subject ID, COVID-19 status, age in years and sex were almost always included in the sample metadata. Deeply sampled blood TCRbeta repertoires from subjects exposed to, actively infected with, or recovered from COVID-19 were included in the dataset. The samples were drawn from the first 160 participants of the ongoing ImmuneRACE study and from about 1,200 subjects provided by 6 global collaborators. Where HLA class I and class II types were available, the types were taken from metadata supplied by the sample provider, not from assay-based typing. The material from the prospective study consisted of cDNA or gDNA derived from T cells, B-cell-depleted T cells, or PBMCs.

A word on this clone: The antigen this receptor binds is unknown. No much larger clonotype is one base removed from it; base qualities were not supplied.

The CDR3 holds 16 amino acids from the cysteine to the phenylalanine. The entry retains the CDR3 DNA only, 48 bases that are in frame from base 1. Sequences SGHTA (CDR1) and FQGNSA (CDR2) are obtained from the germline V gene. V is cut by 4 bases and J by 7 bases, and the space between the germline ends is 21 bases. Overall study outcomes, separate from this receptor: Clinical and demographic metadata were provided uncurated, with the amount varying by source and participant.

Enrolling through a virtual design, the prospective study's participants ranged in age from roughly 18 to 100 years and lived across about two dozen United States geographic areas. In the prospective study, cohorts were assigned on the basis of participant-reported clinical history obtained from a screening survey and a study questionnaire. For ImmuneRACE Cohort 3, a participant was defined as recovered based on two consecutive negative NP/OP PCR tests, clearance by a healthcare professional, or resolution of symptoms. In the prospective study, mobile phlebotomists collected whole blood, serum and a nasopharyngeal or oropharyngeal swab from each participant. Over a roughly two-month period, participants in the prospective study had the option of providing additional blood draws and questionnaires. Prospective study blood samples were shipped either frozen or at room temperature before DNA extraction.

The immunoSEQ Assay, a bias-controlled multiplex PCR, was used to amplify TCRbeta CDR3 regions from genomic DNA. As for the authors' bioinformatics: Nucleated cell counts per sample were estimated from amplification of reference gene primers within the assay. To quantify the absolute abundance of each unique TCRbeta CDR3 rearrangement, sequence reads were collapsed and filtered. Productive Simpson clonality was computed per sample as the square root of Simpson's diversity index over productive rearrangements. TCRdb took this table from immuneACCESS and kept in-frame rearrangements with V and J called. Such tables lack part of the clones; where checked against another copy, unresolved V genes explain under half of the gap, and the rest is unexplained. That table furnishes V, J and clone size, whereas the DNA furnished D and trimming. For this sample there are fewer than 450,000 clones; 88% appear just once. 1.2% of the sample comes from the top ten.

Source material: PBMCs or T cells enriched from blood (not recorded which). The chain is encoded by TRBV7-2 joined to TRBJ2-3; the D region possibly corresponds to TRBD1 (8 bases align). The source is a woman under 30 who had recovered from COVID-19. The CDR3 corresponds to CASSYGGWQGANTQYF. The DNA reads TGTGCCAGCAGCTACGGGGGGTGGCAGGGGGCAAATACGCAGTATTTT.